The clone carrying this T cell receptor beta chain was seen just once. The CDR3 sequence is 14 residues long. V was pared by 5 bases and J by 3 bases, with 4 bases of the junction left unmatched. The germline V gene has CDR1 LNHDA and CDR2 SQIVND (reference sequence). The data were taken from a study of shared clonotypes between healthy human individuals. Study overall: Used for every donor were three CD4 naive, three CD4 memory, two CD8 naive and one CD8 memory plate.

Data came from immunoSEQ multiplex PCR; TCRdb stores just in-frame clones and leaves some out. The sample records roughly 850,000 clones, approximately 97% being singletons. Naivety among CD8 cells was defined by CD45RO negativity and positive CCR7 selection, thereby excluding terminally differentiated effector memory CD45RA+ cells. This sequence originates from a man aged 25 to 45 in good health. V gene TRBV19 combines with J gene TRBJ2-3; 8 nucleotides line up with TRBD2. Source material: naive CD8+ T cells sorted from blood. CDR3 DNA: TGTGCCAGTAGTTCGGGACTAGTGACAGATACGCAGTATTTT. The encoded protein is CASSSGLVTDTQYF.